This T cell receptor (beta chain) was identified during a study of beta chain features in type 1 diabetes. Study-level findings and limits: All four CD4+ subsets of Type 1 diabetes patients contained TCRB CDR3s that were moderately but significantly shorter. PCR might favor shorter templates, equally in patients and controls. Patients' naive, central memory and Treg TCRB repertoires seemed closer to one another than those of healthy donors.

Trimming cost V 2 bases and J 6 bases; bases outside gene matches: 8. The germline CDR1 and CDR2 sequences are MNHEY and SVGAGI. The CDR3 is 16 amino acids. A sort by CD45RO/CCR7/CD25/CD127/CD95/CD27 yielded CD4+ naive, central memory, regulatory and stem cell-like memory cells. This clone showed up just a few times. Its antigen is not identified. Every isolated RNA sample was fully reverse transcribed, so sequencing captured expressed TCRB transcripts. Sequenced naive, central memory and regulatory T cell samples produced an average of roughly 3.9 million reads. This table comes from immunoSEQ multiplex PCR, and its TCRdb copy is limited to in-frame clones, with some not included. The table has 600,000 to 750,000 clones, around an eighth seen once; the top ten hold more than 0.095%.

This sequence was found in a man aged 25-45 years with type 1 diabetes. The chain combines TRBV6-5 with TRBJ2-1, with 9 bases identical to TRBD2. Sequenced material: naive CD4+ T cells from blood. In DNA form, the CDR3 reads TGTGCCAGCAGTTACCAGAGGCTAGCGGGGATCAATGAGCAGTTCTTC. It specifies CASSYQRLAGINEQFF.